This T cell receptor beta chain originates from a study of early T cells in non-severe SARS-CoV-2 infection. Study information: The study sequenced bulk RNA from unsorted whole blood, with chains unpaired.

As part of library construction, unique molecular identifiers were attached to individual cDNA molecules. MiXCR, applied by TCRdb to the 5' RACE reads, yields one record per CDR3 protein. Here the sample spans tens of thousands of distinct CDR3 sequences, around 5% being singletons. This clonotype showed up many times. Its antigen is not known. Study-level results: VDJdb-based matching was biased toward anti-spike CD8 responses and missed private and CD4 specificities.

The germline gives CDR1 SEHNR, CDR2 FQNEAQ (reference sequence). Trimming left V 2 bases short and J 4 bases short, with 3 bases between. The CDR3 is 12 amino acids. This receptor was obtained from an adult who was a healthcare worker with PCR-confirmed SARS-CoV-2 infection or an uninfected control (not recorded which). What was sequenced was whole blood. This chain uses TRBV7-9 with TRBJ1-5; D unclear. The CDR3 protein is CASSLPNQPQHF. The CDR3 DNA reads TGTGCCAGCAGCTTACCAAATCAGCCCCAGCATTTT.